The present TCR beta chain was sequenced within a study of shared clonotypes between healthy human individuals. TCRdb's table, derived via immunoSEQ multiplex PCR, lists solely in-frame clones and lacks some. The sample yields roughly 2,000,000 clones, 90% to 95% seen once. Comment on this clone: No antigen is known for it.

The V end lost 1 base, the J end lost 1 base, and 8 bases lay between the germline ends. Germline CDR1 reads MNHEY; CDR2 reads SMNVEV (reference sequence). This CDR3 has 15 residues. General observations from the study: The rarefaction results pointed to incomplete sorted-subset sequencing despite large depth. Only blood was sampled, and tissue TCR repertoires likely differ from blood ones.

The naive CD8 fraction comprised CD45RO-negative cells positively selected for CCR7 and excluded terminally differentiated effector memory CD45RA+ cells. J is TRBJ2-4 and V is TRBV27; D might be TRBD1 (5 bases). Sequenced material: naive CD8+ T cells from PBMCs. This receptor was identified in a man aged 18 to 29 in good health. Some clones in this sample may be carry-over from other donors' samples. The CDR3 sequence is CASSLYSGAKNIQYF. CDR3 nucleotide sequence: TGTGCCAGCAGTTTATATTCAGGGGCCAAAAACATTCAGTACTTC.